The 9 T cell receptor beta chains listed next were all sequenced from one sample in a study of blood T cells in healthy people across ages. A second PCR of about 7 to 11 cycles used a sample-barcoded 5' primer and a J-beta primer mix. TCRdb used MiXCR to reprocess the 5' RACE reads, holding one entry per CDR3 protein. Here the sample spans about 670,000 distinct CDR3 sequences, around 52% being singletons. Specimen: blood. Receptors originate from a woman of 80 years or more in good health.

This clonotype occurred many times. This sequence joins TRBV7-9 and TRBJ1-6, with 8 bases that match TRBD1. With V trimmed by 2 bases and J by 6 bases, 3 bases remained unmatched. Germline lookup yields CDR1 SEHNR and CDR2 FQNEAQ (reference sequence). The CDR3 covers 15 residues. CDR3 residues: CASSLRDRSNSPLHF. The CDR3 region has the DNA TGTGCCAGCAGCTTAAGGGACAGGAGTAATTCACCCCTCCACTTT. Full variable domain (missing parts from reference TRBV7-9 and TRBJ1-6): DTGVSQNPRHKITKRGQNVTFRCDPISEHNRLYWYRQTLGQGPEFLTYFQNEAQLEKSRLLSDRFSAERPKGSFSTLEIQRTEQGDSAMYLCASSLRDRSNSPLHFGNGTRLTVT.

V usage is TRBV29-1 and J usage is TRBJ2-3, with D unresolved. V lost 8 bases and J lost 3, with 9 bases in between. Germline-derived CDR1 and CDR2 are SQVTM and ANQGSEA. This CDR3 contains 11 residues. CDR3 in DNA: TGCAGCACGAGACGGACAGATACGCAGTATTTT. This sequence encodes CSTRRTDTQYF.

This clonotype was recorded many times. The CDR3 protein is CASSARGQGPRNTGELFF. The DNA of the CDR3 is TGTGCCAGCAGTGCTCGGGGACAGGGTCCGAGGAACACCGGGGAGCTGTTTTTT. The rearrangement links TRBV6-1 to TRBJ2-2, with TRBD1 identical over 9 bases. The V gene's germline CDR1 is MNHNS and CDR2 SASEGT. The CDR3 totals 18 residues. J gave up 1 base and V 4 bases, and 10 bases lay outside the gene matches.

The chain has TRBV3-1 and TRBJ1-2; 12 bases match TRBD1. CDR1 and CDR2 from the germline V gene are LGHDT and YNNKEL (reference sequence). After removal of 2 bases from V and 8 bases from J, the junction contained 3 bases not matched to a gene. The CDR3 is 14 amino acids. CDR3 sequence reads: CASSQFGTGGGYTF. CDR3 coding DNA: TGTGCCAGCAGCCAATTTGGGACAGGGGGCGGCTACACCTTC.

This clonotype was counted at least ten times. J is TRBJ2-7 and V is TRBV20-1, with D perhaps matching TRBD1 or TRBD2 (5 bases each). Germline assignment: CDR1 DFQATT and CDR2 SNEGSKA (reference sequence). This CDR3 spans 14 amino acids. V lost 3 bases, J lost 2 bases, and 14 bases lay in between. As DNA, the CDR3 is TGCAGTGCTAGCCCCCGGGACCGTGCCTACGAGCAGTACTTC. This codes for CSASPRDRAYEQYF.

J is TRBJ2-6 and V is TRBV5-8; D is possibly TRBD2 (5 bases). The V end lost 5 bases, the J end lost 5 bases, and 17 bases lay between the germline ends. CDR3 size: 16 residues. Germline CDR1 is SGHTS and CDR2 is YDEGEE. The CDR3 nucleotides read TGTGCCAGCAGGTCGGACGGGGTGGTCAGGGCCAACGTCCTGACTTTC. Protein: CASRSDGVVRANVLTF.

About this clonotype: Its ends do not fully match the called genes, so a read error is possible. The rearrangement links TRBV27 to TRBJ2-1; D is uncertain. From germline, CDR1 is MNHEY and CDR2 SMNVEV (reference sequence). CDR3 size: 14 residues. CDR3 loop: CVSTIDSTYNEQFF. The CDR3 DNA follows: TGTGTCAGCACCATAGACTCCACCTACAATGAGCAGTTCTTC.

The chain has TRBV2 and TRBJ1-5; the match to TRBD1 covers 9 bases. Germline lookup yields CDR1 SNHLY and CDR2 FYNNEI. The CDR3 sequence is 15 residues long. The ends lost 6 bases at V and 5 bases at J; junction bases unmatched: 8. DNA for the CDR3: TGTGCCAGCAGGCTACAGGGGGCCGGTGATCAGCCCCAGCATTTT. It is translated as CASRLQGAGDQPQHF.

Ten or more counts support this clonotype. The rearrangement joins TRBV6-2 or TRBV6-3 to TRBJ1-6; D is unresolved. The CDR3 has 14 residues. Germline V gene lookup returns CDR1 MNHEY and CDR2 SVGEGT. The V end lost 5 bases, the J end lost 10 bases, and 15 bases lay between the germline ends. The CDR3 loop reads CASSPTYSESPLHF. The CDR3 nucleotides read TGTGCCAGCAGTCCGACATATTCGGAATCACCCCTCCACTTT.